The rows below give T cell receptor beta chains drawn from one sample of a study of blood T cells in healthy people across ages. From the 5' RACE reads, TCRdb called clonotypes with MiXCR, one entry per CDR3 protein. This repertoire shows about 1,500,000 distinct CDR3 sequences, about 30% found once; its top ten account for 7.7%. The sample taken for sequencing was blood. All receptors come from a woman between 25 and 40 years old in good health. The CDR3 runs from the conserved cysteine through the conserved F or W. Fields, in order: V gene, J gene, clone size, D gene, CDR3 protein, CDR3 DNA. The D gene is left open where the match is weak. Where a row states a size, it is once, few, many or the class of an expanded clone; other rows omit it.

v_gene: TRBV5-1
j_gene: TRBJ2-7
abundance: .
d_gene: .
CDR3aa: CASSLSGDLSSYEQYF
CDR3nt: TGCGCCAGCAGCTTGTCAGGGGATTTAAGCTCCTACGAGCAGTACTTC

v_gene: TRBV20-1
j_gene: TRBJ1-1
abundance: .
d_gene: TRBD1
CDR3aa: CSARPPRTGGPEAFF
CDR3nt: TGCAGTGCTAGACCCCCCAGGACAGGGGGCCCTGAAGCTTTCTTT

v_gene: TRBV5-1
j_gene: TRBJ1-1
abundance: .
d_gene: TRBD1
CDR3aa: CASSGRTGIGTEAFF
CDR3nt: TGCGCCAGCAGCGGAAGGACAGGTATCGGCACTGAAGCTTTCTTT

v_gene: TRBV11-2
j_gene: TRBJ1-2
abundance: .
d_gene: TRBD1
CDR3aa: CASSLDSPGTGATNYGYTF
CDR3nt: TGTGCCAGCAGCTTAGATTCCCCCGGGACAGGGGCTACCAACTATGGCTACACCTTC

v_gene: TRBV6-5
j_gene: TRBJ2-5
abundance: .
d_gene: TRBD2
CDR3aa: CASSYGTRASGSGETQYF
CDR3nt: TGTGCCAGCAGTTACGGAACGAGGGCTAGCGGGAGCGGGGAGACCCAGTACTTC

v_gene: TRBV6-5
j_gene: TRBJ2-1
abundance: .
d_gene: .
CDR3aa: CASSASMGHYNEQFF
CDR3nt: TGTGCCAGCAGTGCTAGCATGGGGCACTACAATGAGCAGTTCTTC

v_gene: TRBV27
j_gene: TRBJ2-1
abundance: .
d_gene: .
CDR3aa: CASSLPLASYNEQFF
CDR3nt: TGTGCCAGCAGTTTACCTCTAGCAAGCTACAATGAGCAGTTCTTC

v_gene: TRBV5-1
j_gene: TRBJ2-5
abundance: many
d_gene: .
CDR3aa: CASSLEVTQYF
CDR3nt: TGCGCCAGCAGCTTGGAGGTCACCCAGTACTTC

v_gene: TRBV7-9
j_gene: TRBJ2-2
abundance: .
d_gene: .
CDR3aa: CASSLLVSGELFF
CDR3nt: TGTGCCAGCAGCCTACTAGTATCCGGGGAGCTGTTTTTT

v_gene: TRBV29-1
j_gene: TRBJ1-2
abundance: many
d_gene: TRBD1
CDR3aa: CSAGQQNYGYTF
CDR3nt: TGCAGCGCGGGACAGCAGAACTATGGCTACACCTTC

v_gene: TRBV20-1
j_gene: TRBJ1-4
abundance: few
d_gene: .
CDR3aa: CSADRGANEKLFF
CDR3nt: TGCAGTGCTGACAGAGGCGCTAATGAAAAACTGTTTTTT

v_gene: TRBV4-1
j_gene: TRBJ1-2
abundance: .
d_gene: TRBD1
CDR3aa: CASSQGDRGPVGYTF
CDR3nt: TGCGCCAGCAGCCAAGGGGACAGGGGGCCAGTAGGCTACACCTTC

v_gene: TRBV15
j_gene: TRBJ1-1
abundance: .
d_gene: TRBD1
CDR3aa: CATSRALQIGTGRTEAFF
CDR3nt: TGTGCCACCAGCAGGGCTCTCCAAATAGGGACAGGGAGGACTGAAGCTTTCTTT

v_gene: TRBV10-1
j_gene: TRBJ2-7
abundance: .
d_gene: .
CDR3aa: CANSPGGGYEQYF
CDR3nt: TGCGCCAACAGTCCGGGCGGTGGCTACGAGCAGTACTTC

v_gene: TRBV19
j_gene: TRBJ2-5
abundance: .
d_gene: TRBD2
CDR3aa: CASGPGLSETQYF
CDR3nt: TGTGCCAGTGGTCCGGGACTAAGCGAGACCCAGTACTTC

v_gene: TRBV5-1
j_gene: TRBJ2-3
abundance: few
d_gene: TRBD1
CDR3aa: CASSVPGTGTDTQYF
CDR3nt: TGCGCCAGCAGCGTACCCGGGACAGGGACAGATACGCAGTATTTT

v_gene: TRBV20-1
j_gene: TRBJ2-1
abundance: .
d_gene: TRBD1
CDR3aa: CSAKPPDRESYNEQFF
CDR3nt: TGCAGTGCCAAACCACCAGACAGGGAGTCCTACAATGAGCAGTTCTTC

v_gene: TRBV29-1
j_gene: TRBJ2-3
abundance: many
d_gene: .
CDR3aa: CSVEVSDTQYF
CDR3nt: TGCAGCGTTGAAGTTTCAGATACGCAGTATTTT

v_gene: TRBV1
j_gene: TRBJ2-1
abundance: .
d_gene: .
CDR3aa: CTSSQDMGELNPYNEQFF
CDR3nt: TGCACCAGCAGCCAAGATATGGGAGAGCTGAACCCCTACAATGAGCAGTTCTTC

v_gene: TRBV29-1
j_gene: TRBJ2-7
abundance: .
d_gene: .
CDR3aa: CSVEGEGTANYEQYF
CDR3nt: TGCAGCGTTGAAGGGGAAGGGACGGCCAACTACGAGCAGTACTTC

v_gene: TRBV20-1
j_gene: TRBJ1-2
abundance: .
d_gene: TRBD1
CDR3aa: CSADDRERYGYTF
CDR3nt: TGCAGTGCTGATGACAGGGAAAGATATGGCTACACCTTC

v_gene: TRBV12-3/TRBV12-4
j_gene: TRBJ2-5
abundance: .
d_gene: TRBD2
CDR3aa: CASSLTLAGGTQETQYF
CDR3nt: TGTGCCAGCAGTTTGACGCTAGCGGGGGGGACGCAAGAGACCCAGTACTTC

v_gene: TRBV5-1
j_gene: TRBJ1-2
abundance: .
d_gene: TRBD1
CDR3aa: CASSTGTGGRINYGYTF
CDR3nt: TGCGCCAGCAGCACGGGGACAGGGGGCCGGATTAACTATGGCTACACCTTC

v_gene: TRBV24-1
j_gene: TRBJ2-1
abundance: many
d_gene: .
CDR3aa: CATSDPAGGARDEQFF
CDR3nt: TGTGCCACCAGTGACCCCGCCGGGGGCGCGAGGGATGAGCAGTTCTTC

v_gene: TRBV12-3/TRBV12-4
j_gene: TRBJ1-2
abundance: .
d_gene: TRBD1
CDR3aa: CASSLSPGTAYYGYTF
CDR3nt: TGTGCCAGCAGTCTGTCCCCCGGGACAGCATACTATGGCTACACCTTC

v_gene: TRBV4-1
j_gene: TRBJ2-1
abundance: many
d_gene: TRBD1
CDR3aa: CASRWGQTYNEQFF
CDR3nt: TGCGCCAGCAGATGGGGACAGACCTACAATGAGCAGTTCTTC

v_gene: TRBV9
j_gene: TRBJ2-2
abundance: .
d_gene: TRBD2
CDR3aa: CASSASGEGLAGGPGTGELFF
CDR3nt: TGTGCCAGCAGCGCATCGGGGGAGGGACTAGCGGGAGGGCCCGGCACCGGGGAGCTGTTTTTT

v_gene: TRBV24-1
j_gene: TRBJ2-3
abundance: few
d_gene: .
CDR3aa: CATSEQSLPQYF
CDR3nt: TGTGCCACCAGTGAACAATCCTTGCCGCAGTATTTT

v_gene: TRBV27
j_gene: TRBJ2-5
abundance: .
d_gene: .
CDR3aa: CACRESGSETQYF
CDR3nt: TGTGCCTGCCGAGAATCCGGTTCGGAGACCCAGTACTTC

v_gene: TRBV10-2
j_gene: TRBJ2-3
abundance: few
d_gene: .
CDR3aa: CATYEGDTQYF
CDR3nt: TGCGCCACCTACGAGGGAGATACGCAGTATTTT

v_gene: TRBV9
j_gene: TRBJ1-6
abundance: .
d_gene: TRBD1
CDR3aa: CASSARPGQTYSPLHF
CDR3nt: TGTGCCAGCAGCGCTCGTCCGGGACAGACATATTCACCCCTCCACTTT

v_gene: TRBV4-1
j_gene: TRBJ1-1
abundance: .
d_gene: .
CDR3aa: CASSQDLGAGTEAFF
CDR3nt: TGCGCCAGCAGCCAAGATCTAGGCGCGGGCACTGAAGCTTTCTTT

v_gene: TRBV3-1
j_gene: TRBJ1-2
abundance: .
d_gene: .
CDR3aa: CASVGGEYGYTF
CDR3nt: TGTGCCAGCGTAGGGGGAGAATATGGCTACACCTTC

v_gene: TRBV27
j_gene: TRBJ2-3
abundance: .
d_gene: .
CDR3aa: CASSLSPGNTDTQYF
CDR3nt: TGTGCCAGCAGTTTATCCCCTGGGAACACAGATACGCAGTATTTT

v_gene: TRBV7-2
j_gene: TRBJ2-2
abundance: .
d_gene: TRBD1
CDR3aa: CASSLRGGINTGELFF
CDR3nt: TGTGCCAGCAGCTTACGAGGGGGCATAAACACCGGGGAGCTGTTTTTT

v_gene: TRBV24-1
j_gene: TRBJ2-5
abundance: many
d_gene: .
CDR3aa: CATSGERLGGVRTQYF
CDR3nt: TGTGCCACCAGTGGTGAGCGACTCGGCGGGGTACGAACCCAGTACTTC

v_gene: TRBV23-1
j_gene: TRBJ2-1
abundance: few
d_gene: .
CDR3aa: CASGAQRVEQFF
CDR3nt: TGCGCCAGTGGGGCTCAGCGGGTTGAGCAGTTCTTC

v_gene: TRBV5-1
j_gene: TRBJ2-6
abundance: many
d_gene: .
CDR3aa: CASSLALGAGANVLTF
CDR3nt: TGCGCCAGCAGCTTGGCCTTAGGTGCAGGGGCCAACGTCCTGACTTTC

v_gene: TRBV20-1
j_gene: TRBJ2-3
abundance: .
d_gene: TRBD1
CDR3aa: CSARTRNRGPTDTQYF
CDR3nt: TGCAGTGCTAGAACCCGCAACAGGGGGCCTACAGATACGCAGTATTTT

v_gene: TRBV5-4
j_gene: TRBJ2-1
abundance: .
d_gene: TRBD1
CDR3aa: CASSLASLTQGEQFF
CDR3nt: TGTGCCAGCAGCTTAGCTTCCCTGACACAGGGGGAGCAGTTCTTC

v_gene: TRBV7-9
j_gene: TRBJ2-1
abundance: .
d_gene: TRBD1
CDR3aa: CASSSTGGLINEQFF
CDR3nt: TGTGCCAGCAGCTCTACAGGGGGCTTAATAAATGAGCAGTTCTTC

v_gene: TRBV30
j_gene: TRBJ2-3
abundance: few
d_gene: TRBD2
CDR3aa: CAWSGVAGGDTQYF
CDR3nt: TGTGCCTGGAGTGGAGTAGCGGGAGGAGATACGCAGTATTTT

v_gene: TRBV18
j_gene: TRBJ1-1
abundance: .
d_gene: .
CDR3aa: CASSYLEGMMNTEAFF
CDR3nt: TGTGCCAGCTCGTACCTGGAGGGGATGATGAACACTGAAGCTTTCTTT

v_gene: TRBV7-8
j_gene: TRBJ2-6
abundance: few
d_gene: .
CDR3aa: CASSPQPPGSGANVLTF
CDR3nt: TGTGCCAGCAGCCCACAGCCCCCGGGCTCTGGGGCCAACGTCCTGACTTTC

v_gene: TRBV5-1
j_gene: TRBJ2-6
abundance: many
d_gene: .
CDR3aa: CASSLDFGPISGANVLTF
CDR3nt: TGCGCCAGCAGCTTGGATTTCGGACCGATCTCTGGGGCCAACGTCCTGACTTTC

v_gene: TRBV3-1
j_gene: TRBJ1-3
abundance: .
d_gene: TRBD1
CDR3aa: CASRTTGRGNTIYF
CDR3nt: TGTGCCAGCAGGACGACAGGGAGAGGAAACACCATATATTTT

v_gene: TRBV6-6
j_gene: TRBJ1-1
abundance: .
d_gene: TRBD1
CDR3aa: CASTAQGLHTEAFF
CDR3nt: TGTGCCAGCACGGCACAGGGGTTGCACACTGAAGCTTTCTTT

v_gene: TRBV20-1
j_gene: TRBJ1-4
abundance: .
d_gene: .
CDR3aa: CSASPSRGFNEKLFF
CDR3nt: TGCAGTGCTAGTCCCTCCCGGGGGTTTAATGAAAAACTGTTTTTT

v_gene: TRBV15
j_gene: TRBJ2-3
abundance: few
d_gene: TRBD2
CDR3aa: CATSRYRGGTSTDTQYF
CDR3nt: TGTGCCACCAGCAGATATCGCGGGGGGACGAGCACAGATACGCAGTATTTT

v_gene: TRBV7-9
j_gene: TRBJ2-7
abundance: few
d_gene: .
CDR3aa: CASSLGTGWGDYEQYF
CDR3nt: TGTGCCAGCAGCTTAGGTACAGGGTGGGGAGATTACGAGCAGTACTTC

v_gene: TRBV9
j_gene: TRBJ2-3
abundance: many
d_gene: .
CDR3aa: CASSQRAGTDTQYF
CDR3nt: TGTGCCAGCAGTCAGAGGGCAGGCACAGATACGCAGTATTTT

v_gene: TRBV4-1
j_gene: TRBJ2-1
abundance: few
d_gene: .
CDR3aa: CASSQDLGPKVDEQFF
CDR3nt: TGCGCCAGCAGCCAAGATCTCGGACCCAAAGTGGATGAGCAGTTCTTC

v_gene: TRBV2
j_gene: TRBJ2-7
abundance: few
d_gene: TRBD2
CDR3aa: CASSAHYRSSPSGGVSCEQYF
CDR3nt: TGTGCCAGCAGTGCCCACTACCGCTCTTCCCCTAGCGGGGGGGTCTCCTGCGAGCAGTACTTC

v_gene: TRBV2
j_gene: TRBJ2-1
abundance: .
d_gene: .
CDR3aa: CASKPSVHNEQFF
CDR3nt: TGTGCCAGCAAGCCTAGCGTCCACAATGAGCAGTTCTTC

v_gene: TRBV11-2
j_gene: TRBJ2-5
abundance: .
d_gene: TRBD2
CDR3aa: CASSLVGLAGGNVETQYF
CDR3nt: TGTGCCAGCAGCTTAGTAGGACTAGCGGGAGGGAATGTAGAGACCCAGTACTTC

v_gene: TRBV7-3
j_gene: TRBJ2-3
abundance: few
d_gene: TRBD2
CDR3aa: CASSAPGSGVRTDTQYF
CDR3nt: TGTGCCAGCAGCGCCCCCGGTAGCGGGGTACGCACAGATACGCAGTATTTT

v_gene: TRBV28
j_gene: TRBJ2-7
abundance: .
d_gene: .
CDR3aa: CASSRWPGEQYF
CDR3nt: TGTGCCAGCAGTCGATGGCCGGGGGAGCAGTACTTC

v_gene: TRBV12-3/TRBV12-4
j_gene: TRBJ1-5
abundance: .
d_gene: TRBD1
CDR3aa: CASSLGAGTGNSNQPQHF
CDR3nt: TGTGCCAGCAGTTTAGGAGCCGGGACAGGTAATAGCAATCAGCCCCAGCATTTT